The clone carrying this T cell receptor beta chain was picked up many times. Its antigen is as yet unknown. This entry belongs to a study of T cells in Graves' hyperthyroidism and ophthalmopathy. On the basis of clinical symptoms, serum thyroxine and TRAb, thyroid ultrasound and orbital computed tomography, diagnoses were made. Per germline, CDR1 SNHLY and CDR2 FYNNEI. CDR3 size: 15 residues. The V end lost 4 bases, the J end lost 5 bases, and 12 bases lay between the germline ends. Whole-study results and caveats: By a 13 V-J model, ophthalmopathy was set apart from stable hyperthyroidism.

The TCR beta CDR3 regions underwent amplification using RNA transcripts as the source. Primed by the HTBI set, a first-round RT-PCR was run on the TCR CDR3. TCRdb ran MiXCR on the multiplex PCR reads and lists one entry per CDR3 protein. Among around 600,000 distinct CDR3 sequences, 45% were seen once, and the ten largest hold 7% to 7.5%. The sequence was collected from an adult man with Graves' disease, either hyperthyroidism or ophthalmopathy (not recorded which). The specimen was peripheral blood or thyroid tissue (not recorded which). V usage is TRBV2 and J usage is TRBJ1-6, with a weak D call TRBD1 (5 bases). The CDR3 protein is CASSARGYDNSPLHF. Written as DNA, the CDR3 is TGTGCCAGCAGTGCAAGGGGATATGATAATTCACCCCTCCACTTT.